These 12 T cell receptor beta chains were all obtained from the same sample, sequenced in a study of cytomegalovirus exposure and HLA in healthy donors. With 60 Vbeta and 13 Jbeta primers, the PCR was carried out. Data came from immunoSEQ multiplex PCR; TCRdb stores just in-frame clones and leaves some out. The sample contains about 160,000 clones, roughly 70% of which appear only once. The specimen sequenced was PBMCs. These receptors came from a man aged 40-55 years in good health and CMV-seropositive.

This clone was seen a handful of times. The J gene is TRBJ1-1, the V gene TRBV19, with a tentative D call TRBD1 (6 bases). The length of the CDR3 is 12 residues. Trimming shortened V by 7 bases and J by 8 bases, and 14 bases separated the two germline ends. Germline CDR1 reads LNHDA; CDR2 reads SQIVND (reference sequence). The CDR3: CASTTKRGEAFF. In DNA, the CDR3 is TGTGCCAGTACCACTAAAAGGGGGGAAGCTTTCTTT.

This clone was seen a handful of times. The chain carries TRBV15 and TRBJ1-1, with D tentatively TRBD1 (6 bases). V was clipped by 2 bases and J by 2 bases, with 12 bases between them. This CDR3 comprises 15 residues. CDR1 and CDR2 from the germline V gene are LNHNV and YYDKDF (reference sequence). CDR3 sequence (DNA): TGTGCCACCAGCAGATCAGGACAGTCTAACACTGAAGCTTTCTTT. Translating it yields CATSRSGQSNTEAFF. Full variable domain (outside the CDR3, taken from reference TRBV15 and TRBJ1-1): DAMVIQNPRYQVTQFGKPVTLSCSQTLNHNVMYWYQQKSSQAPKLLFHYYDKDFNNEADTPDNFQSRRPNTSFCFLDIRSPGLGDTAMYLCATSRSGQSNTEAFFGQGTRLTVV.

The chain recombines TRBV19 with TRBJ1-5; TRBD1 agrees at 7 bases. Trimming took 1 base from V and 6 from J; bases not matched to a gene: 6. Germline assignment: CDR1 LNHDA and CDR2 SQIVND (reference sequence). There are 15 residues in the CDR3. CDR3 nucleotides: TGTGCCAGTAGTATAGGGGCGACAGGGATTCAGCCCCAGCATTTT. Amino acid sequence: CASSIGATGIQPQHF.

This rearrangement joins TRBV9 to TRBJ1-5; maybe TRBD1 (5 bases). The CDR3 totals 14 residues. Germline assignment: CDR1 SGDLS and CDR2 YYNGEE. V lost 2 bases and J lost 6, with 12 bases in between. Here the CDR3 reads CASSVGGYGQPQHF. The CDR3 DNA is TGTGCCAGCAGCGTCGGGGGATACGGTCAGCCCCAGCATTTT. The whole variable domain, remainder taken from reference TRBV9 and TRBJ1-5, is DSGVTQTPKHLITATGQRVTLRCSPRSGDLSVYWYQQSLDQGLQFLIQYYNGEERAKGNILERFSAQQFPDLHSELNLSSLELGDSALYFCASSVGGYGQPQHFGDGTRLSIL.

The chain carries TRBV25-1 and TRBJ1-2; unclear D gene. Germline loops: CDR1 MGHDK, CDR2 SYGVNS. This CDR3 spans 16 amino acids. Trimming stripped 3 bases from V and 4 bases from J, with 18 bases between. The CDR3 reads CASSDTGGLGGYGYTF. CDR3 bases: TGTGCCAGCAGTGACACGGGAGGTTTAGGCGGCTATGGCTACACCTTC.

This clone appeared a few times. The CDR3 coding sequence is TGCGCCAGCAGCCAAGTCTCGAGCAGGGGTGGTAACTATGGCTACACCTTC. This translates into CASSQVSSRGGNYGYTF. The genes are TRBV4-3 and TRBJ1-2; D is possibly TRBD1 (6 bases). Trimming left V 1 base short and J 1 base short, with 16 bases between. This CDR3 comprises 17 residues. Germline CDR1 and CDR2: LGHNA and YSLEER.

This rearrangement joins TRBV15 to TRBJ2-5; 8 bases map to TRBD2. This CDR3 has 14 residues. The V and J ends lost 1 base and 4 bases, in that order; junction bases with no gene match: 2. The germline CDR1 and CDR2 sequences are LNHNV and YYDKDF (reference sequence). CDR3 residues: CATSRGSGGETQYF. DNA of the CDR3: TGTGCCACCAGCAGAGGCAGCGGGGGAGAGACCCAGTACTTC.

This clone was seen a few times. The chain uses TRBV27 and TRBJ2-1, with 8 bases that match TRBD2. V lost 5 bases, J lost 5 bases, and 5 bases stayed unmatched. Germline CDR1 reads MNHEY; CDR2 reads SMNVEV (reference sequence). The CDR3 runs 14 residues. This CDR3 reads CASSVETSDNEQFF. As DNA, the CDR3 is TGTGCCAGCAGTGTCGAGACTAGCGACAATGAGCAGTTCTTC.

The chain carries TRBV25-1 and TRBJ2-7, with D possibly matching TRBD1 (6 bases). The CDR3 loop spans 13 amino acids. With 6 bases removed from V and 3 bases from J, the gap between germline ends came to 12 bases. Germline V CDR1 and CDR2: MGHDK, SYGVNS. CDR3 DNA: TGTGCCAGCAGCGGACAGTGGGGCTACGAGCAGTACTTC. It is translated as CASSGQWGYEQYF.

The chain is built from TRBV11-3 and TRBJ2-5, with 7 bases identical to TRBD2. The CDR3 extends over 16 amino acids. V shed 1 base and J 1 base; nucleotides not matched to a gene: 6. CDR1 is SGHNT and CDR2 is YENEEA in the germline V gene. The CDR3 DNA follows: TGTGCCAGCAGCTTAGGCGGAGCGGGGTCCCAAGAGACCCAGTACTTC. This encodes CASSLGGAGSQETQYF.

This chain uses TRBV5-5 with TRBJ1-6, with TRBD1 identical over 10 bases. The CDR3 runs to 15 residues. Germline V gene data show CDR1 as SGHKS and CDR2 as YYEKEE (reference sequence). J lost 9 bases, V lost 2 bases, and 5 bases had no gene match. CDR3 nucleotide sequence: TGTGCCAGCAGCTTCGAGACAGGGGGCGTTTCACCCCTCCACTTT. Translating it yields CASSFETGGVSPLHF. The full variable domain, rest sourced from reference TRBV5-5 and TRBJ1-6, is DAGVTQSPTHLIKTRGQQVTLRCSPISGHKSVSWYQQVLGQGPQFIFQYYEKEERGRGNFPDRFSARQFPNYSSELNVNALLLGDSALYLCASSFETGGVSPLHFGNGTRLTVT.

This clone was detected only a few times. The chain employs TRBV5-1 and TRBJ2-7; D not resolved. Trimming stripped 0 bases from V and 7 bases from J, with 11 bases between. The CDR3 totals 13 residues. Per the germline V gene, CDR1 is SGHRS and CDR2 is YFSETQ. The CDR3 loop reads CASSLGAGREQYF. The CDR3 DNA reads TGCGCCAGCAGCTTGGGAGCAGGCCGGGAGCAGTACTTC.